This TCR beta chain was found in a study of a mutant IDH1 vaccine in newly diagnosed glioma. Data came from immunoSEQ multiplex PCR; TCRdb stores just in-frame clones and leaves some out. The sample consists of roughly 32,000 clones, just under 80% of them appearing once. Noted time point: week 35, safety follow-up. One vaccine dose held 300 ug of mutant IDH1 20-mer peptide and came with topical imiquimod. In regard to this clone: Its antigen remains unknown.

The CDR3 spans 17 residues. V was pared by 0 bases and J by 4 bases, with 6 bases of the junction left unmatched. CDR1 is SEHNR, CDR2 FQNEAQ, per germline (reference sequence). The gene calls are TRBV7-9 and TRBJ2-2, with TRBD2 matching over 9 bases. This receptor was obtained from a middle-aged man with glioma. Some clones in this sample may be carry-over from other donors' samples. Sequencing used PBMCs, obtained from a glioma patient whose treatment included an IDH1 peptide vaccine. CDR3 loop: CASSLAFERGATGELFF. For the CDR3, the DNA is TGTGCCAGCAGCTTAGCGTTCGAGCGGGGGGCCACCGGGGAGCTGTTTTTT. The whole variable domain, remainder taken from reference TRBV7-9 and TRBJ2-2, is DTGVSQNPRHKITKRGQNVTFRCDPISEHNRLYWYRQTLGQGPEFLTYFQNEAQLEKSRLLSDRFSAERPKGSFSTLEIQRTEQGDSAMYLCASSLAFERGATGELFFGEGSRLTVL.